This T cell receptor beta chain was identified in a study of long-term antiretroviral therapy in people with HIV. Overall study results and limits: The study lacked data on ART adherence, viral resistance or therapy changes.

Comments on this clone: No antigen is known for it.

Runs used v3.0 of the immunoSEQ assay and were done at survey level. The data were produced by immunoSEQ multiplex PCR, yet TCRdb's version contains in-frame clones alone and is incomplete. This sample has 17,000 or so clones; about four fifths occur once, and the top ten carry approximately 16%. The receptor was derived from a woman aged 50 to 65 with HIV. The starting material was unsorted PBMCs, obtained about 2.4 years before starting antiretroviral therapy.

CDR3 sequence: CASSLTGPEAFF. CDR3 nucleotides: TGTGCCAGCAGCTTGACGGGGCCTGAAGCTTTCTTT. The V and J genes are TRBV11-2 and TRBJ1-1; a possible D gene is TRBD1 (5 bases). Trimming cost V 3 bases and J 6 bases, with 8 bases left between them. The CDR3 has 12 amino acids. Germline V gene data show CDR1 as SGHAT and CDR2 as FQNNGV.